This TCR beta chain was obtained from a study of T cell repertoires in cytomegalovirus infection. For the study at large: Public TCR beta signatures provided an indication of both CMV infection and a matching HLA type. Whole-study findings and limits: Within the response measured ex vivo, HLA-C-restricted CMV-specific TCR beta clonotypes were dominant. Summed frequency of shared TCR beta families picked out CMV carriers who also had the relevant HLA.

This clonotype was observed a handful of times. Its antigen remains unknown. Germline V CDR1 and CDR2: SGDLS, YYNGEE. V dropped 3 bases and J dropped 11 bases, with 5 bases sitting between them. The length of the CDR3 is 9 residues. TCRdb reprocessed the reads with MiXCR, giving one entry per CDR3 protein. The repertoire holds hundreds of thousands of distinct CDR3 sequences, with approximately 24% as singletons. The specimen was CD8+ T cells from PBMCs. This receptor was identified in a human donor in good health (CMV status not recorded). Some clones in this sample may be carry-over from other donors' samples. The chain joins TRBV9 to TRBJ1-1; the D is unclear. CDR3 in DNA: TGTGCCAGCAGCGCCCCTGCTTTCTTT. It translates to CASSAPAFF.